This TCR beta chain emerged from a study of identical twins. A few counts support this clonotype. Its specificity is unknown. TCRdb re-called the 5' RACE reads with MiXCR, one entry per CDR3 protein. The sample carries fewer than 350,000 distinct CDR3 sequences, about 8.9% recorded once. V shed 3 bases, J shed 3 bases, and the junction held 3 bases outside the gene matches. This CDR3 region has 15 residues. The germline V gene encodes CDR1 SGHAT and CDR2 FQNNGV. Study results and caveats: Conclusions leaned on cross-sectional statistical analysis and did not track the same donors over time. High-abundance cord blood beta clonotypes had fewer insertions; memory repertoires showed none.

The same sample was also used in a study of yellow fever vaccine responses in identical twins.

This chain connects TRBV11-2 to TRBJ1-2; 11 positions agree with TRBD1. The TCR comes from a woman aged 18-35 years in good health. Sequencing used memory (CD45RO+) T cells sorted from blood. The CDR3 protein is CASSFGQGADYGYTF. The DNA of the CDR3 is TGTGCCAGCAGCTTCGGACAGGGGGCTGACTATGGCTACACCTTC.